The 13 T cell receptor beta chains in this list originate from one sample, sequenced in a study of blood T cell repertoires in COVID-19. TCRdb's copy holds only in-frame clones and misses some; the assay was immunoSEQ multiplex PCR. Found here are around 93,000 clones, 77% of them singletons; the top ten hold roughly a tenth. Material: peripheral blood. The receptor source for this set is a woman of 80 years or more with acute or convalescent COVID-19.

The V and J genes are TRBV5-1 and TRBJ2-1; TRBD2 agrees at 8 bases. V lost 1 base to trimming and J lost 2 bases; unmatched junction nucleotides: 5. Per germline, CDR1 SGHRS and CDR2 YFSETQ. The CDR3 contains 16 residues. CDR3 in amino acids: CASSLLPGRAYNEQFF. The CDR3, as DNA: TGCGCCAGCAGCTTGCTTCCCGGGAGGGCCTACAATGAGCAGTTCTTC.

V is TRBV7-2 and J is TRBJ1-5; 7 positions match TRBD1. Germline V lookup: CDR1 SGHTA, CDR2 FQGNSA. J lost 10 bases, V lost 4 bases, and 13 bases had no gene match. This CDR3 contains 15 residues. The CDR3 is CASSYTTGATEPQHF. The CDR3 DNA sequence: TGTGCCAGCAGCTACACTACAGGGGCTACAGAACCCCAGCATTTT. Supplemented by reference TRBV7-2 and TRBJ1-5, the full variable domain reads GAGVSQSPSNKVTEKGKDVELRCDPISGHTALYWYRQSLGQGLEFLIYFQGNSAPDKSGLPSDRFSAERTGGSVSTLTIQRTQQEDSAVYLCASSYTTGATEPQHFGDGTRLSIL.

The chain combines TRBV29-1 with TRBJ1-1; D remains unclear. The germline V gene has CDR1 SQVTM and CDR2 ANQGSEA. This CDR3 has 11 amino acids. Trimming cost V 4 bases and J 1 base, with 4 bases left between them. The CDR3 region has the DNA TGCAGCGTTGTACAGAACACTGAAGCTTTCTTT. Amino acid sequence: CSVVQNTEAFF.

The genes are TRBV3-1 (or the pseudogene TRBV3-2) and TRBJ2-1, with TRBD2 matching 13 bases. The germline CDR1 and CDR2 sequences are LGHDT and YNNKEL (reference sequence). V lost 4 bases, J lost 8 bases, and 2 bases stayed unmatched. The CDR3 contains 14 residues. In DNA, the CDR3 is TGTGCCAGCAGCCTACTAGCGGGGGGGCATGAGCAGTTCTTC. Translated: CASSLLAGGHEQFF.

V usage is TRBV7-6 and J usage is TRBJ2-5, with TRBD2 matching 9 bases. This CDR3 contains 21 residues. CDR1 is SGHVS and CDR2 is FNYEAQ in the germline V gene. Trimming took 3 bases from V and 4 from J; bases not matched to a gene: 24. The CDR3 nucleotides are TGTGCCAGCAGCTTGCGGTCTAGTGGTAGCCCTTCCGTGCGGGGGGGAGAGACCCAGTACTTC. It is translated as CASSLRSSGSPSVRGGETQYF.

J is TRBJ2-2 and V is TRBV6-1, with 15 bases identical to TRBD2. In germline, CDR1 is MNHNS, CDR2 SASEGT. The junction had 6 bases not matched to a gene; V was cut back by 2 bases and J by 8 bases. This CDR3 region has 17 residues. CDR3 nucleotide sequence: TGTGCCAGCAGTGAATTTGGACTAGCGGGAGGGGAAGGGGAGCTGTTTTTT. Its protein product is CASSEFGLAGGEGELFF.

CDR3 residues: CASSLQGARETQYF. The CDR3 DNA follows: TGTGCCAGCAGCCTACAGGGGGCGCGGGAGACCCAGTACTTC. The chain couples TRBV7-2 to TRBJ2-5; 9 bases map to TRBD1. Germline V lookup: CDR1 SGHTA, CDR2 FQGNSA. V lost 5 bases to trimming and J lost 5 bases; unmatched junction nucleotides: 6. The CDR3 covers 14 residues.

In this sample, this clone turned up once. The J gene is TRBJ2-7, the V gene TRBV7-3; perhaps TRBD1 as D (6 bases). The CDR3 is 13 residues long. V dropped 4 bases and J dropped 7 bases, with 14 bases sitting between them. Germline V gene lookup returns CDR1 SGHTA and CDR2 FQGTGA. DNA for the CDR3: TGTGCCAGCAGCTCCGGACAGAATAAAGAGCAGTACTTC. This codes for CASSSGQNKEQYF.

J is TRBJ2-7 and V is TRBV6-1; maybe TRBD2 (7 bases). The V and J ends lost 3 bases and 3 bases respectively, with 15 bases between them. Germline V gene data show CDR1 as MNHNS and CDR2 as SASEGT. This CDR3 has 15 residues. The CDR3 bases are TGTGCCAGCAGTGAGGGGGGGCCACAATTCTACGAGCAGTACTTC. Protein: CASSEGGPQFYEQYF.

The genes are TRBV18 and TRBJ1-2; 12 bases fit TRBD1. The germline gives CDR1 KGHSH, CDR2 LQKENI. J lost 4 bases, V lost 3 bases, and 9 bases had no gene match. The CDR3 has 17 residues. As DNA, the CDR3 is TGTGCCAGCTCACCTACCGGGACAGGGGGCGCTTCCTATGGCTACACCTTC. Amino acid sequence: CASSPTGTGGASYGYTF.

In DNA, the CDR3 is TGTGCCAGCTCACCATTATTTCAGGGGGCCGGCTCTGGGGCCAACGTCCTGACTTTC. Translated, it gives CASSPLFQGAGSGANVLTF. The J gene is TRBJ2-6, the V gene TRBV18; 8 positions agree with TRBD1. From germline, CDR1 is KGHSH and CDR2 LQKENI. CDR3 size: 19 residues. The V and J ends lost 2 bases and 0 bases, in that order; junction bases with no gene match: 9.

The genes are TRBV29-1 and TRBJ2-5, with a possible D match to TRBD2 (6 bases). Trimming stripped 1 base from V and 4 bases from J, with 13 bases between. Germline V lookup: CDR1 SQVTM, CDR2 ANQGSEA. The CDR3 covers 14 residues. CDR3 residues: CSVEGGATRETQYF. The CDR3 DNA follows: TGCAGCGTTGAAGGCGGGGCAACCAGAGAGACCCAGTACTTC.

The chain uses TRBV4-3 and TRBJ1-2; 12 bases line up with TRBD1. Germline lookup yields CDR1 LGHNA and CDR2 YSLEER. V gave up 1 base and J gave up 7 bases; unmatched junction bases: 7. The CDR3 runs 16 residues. The CDR3 sequence: CASSQAPGQGASGYTF. The CDR3, as DNA: TGCGCCAGCAGCCAAGCCCCGGGACAGGGGGCTTCTGGCTACACCTTC.